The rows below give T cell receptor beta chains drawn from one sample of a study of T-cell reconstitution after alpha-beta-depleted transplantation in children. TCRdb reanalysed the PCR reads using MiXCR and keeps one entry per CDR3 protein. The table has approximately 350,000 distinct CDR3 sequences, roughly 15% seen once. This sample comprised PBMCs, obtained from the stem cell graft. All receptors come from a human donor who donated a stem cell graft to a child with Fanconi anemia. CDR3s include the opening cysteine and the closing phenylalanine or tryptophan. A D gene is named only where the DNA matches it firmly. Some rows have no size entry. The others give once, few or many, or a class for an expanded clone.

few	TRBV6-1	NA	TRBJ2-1	TGTGCCAGCAGTCTGGACGGCCATGACAATGAGCAGTTCTTC	CASSLDGHDNEQFF
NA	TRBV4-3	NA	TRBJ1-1	TGCGCCAGCAGCCAAGACCTGTTGGGGATTGAAGCTTTCTTT	CASSQDLLGIEAFF
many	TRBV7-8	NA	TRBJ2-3	TGTGCCAGCAGCTCAGAGGATACGCAGTATTTT	CASSSEDTQYF
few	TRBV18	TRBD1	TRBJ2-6	TGTGCCAGCTCACGCGGGACAGGGGGCTCTGGGGCCAACGTCCTGACTTTC	CASSRGTGGSGANVLTF
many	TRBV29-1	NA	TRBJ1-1	TGCAGCGTTCGGATGCGGTTGAACACTGAAGCTTTCTTT	CSVRMRLNTEAFF
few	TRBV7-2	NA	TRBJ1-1	TGTGCCAGCAGCTTAAAGGGGGGGGGTTCGACTGAAGCTTTCTTT	CASSLKGGGSTEAFF
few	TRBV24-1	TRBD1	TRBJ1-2	TGTGCCACCAGTGATCCCGGGACAGGGAACATTTATGGCTACACCTTC	CATSDPGTGNIYGYTF
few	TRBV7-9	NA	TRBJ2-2	TGTGCCAGCCTTATACTCACCGGGGAGCTGTTTTTT	CASLILTGELFF
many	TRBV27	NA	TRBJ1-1	TGTGCCAGCAGCTACGGGGTGAACACTGAAGCTTTCTTT	CASSYGVNTEAFF
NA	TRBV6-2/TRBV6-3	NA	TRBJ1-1	TGTGCCAGCAGTTTGCGACAGTGGAACACTGAAGCTTTCTTT	CASSLRQWNTEAFF
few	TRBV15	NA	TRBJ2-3	TGTGCCACCAGCAGAGATCGGGTGGGCATTGGAAGCACAGATACGCAGTATTTT	CATSRDRVGIGSTDTQYF
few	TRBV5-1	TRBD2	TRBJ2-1	TGCGCCAGCAGCTCCTTGTCAGGACTAGTCCCGTTCTTC	CASSSLSGLVPFF
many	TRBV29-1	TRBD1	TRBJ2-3	TGCAGCATATCGGACAGGGGATCCACAGATACGCAGTATTTT	CSISDRGSTDTQYF
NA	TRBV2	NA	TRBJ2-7	TGTGCCAGCAGTGGCCACAGCTCCTACGAGCAGTACTTC	CASSGHSSYEQYF
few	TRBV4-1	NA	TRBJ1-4	TGCGCCAGCAGCCAGGAGAGGAAGGCGACCTCAACTAATGAAAAACTGTTTTTT	CASSQERKATSTNEKLFF
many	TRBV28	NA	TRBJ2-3	TGTGCCAGCAGTGGCCCGGGACACCTCACAGATACGCAGTATTTT	CASSGPGHLTDTQYF
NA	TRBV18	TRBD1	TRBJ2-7	TGTGCCAGCTCACCACCTAACGGACAGGGGGCCGAGCAGTACTTC	CASSPPNGQGAEQYF
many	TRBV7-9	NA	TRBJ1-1	TGTGCCAGCAGCCCAGGTTCTCGGTGGGACACTGAAGCTTTCTTT	CASSPGSRWDTEAFF
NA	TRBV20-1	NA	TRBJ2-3	TGCAGTGCTAGAGATCGGTCTGTCCACACAGATACGCAGTATTTT	CSARDRSVHTDTQYF
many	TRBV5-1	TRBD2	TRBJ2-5	TGCGCCAGCAGCTTGGAAGCGGGGGGTAAACAAGAGACCCAGTACTTC	CASSLEAGGKQETQYF
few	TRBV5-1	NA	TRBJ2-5	TGCGCCAGCAGCCAGCCGCAAGAGACCCAGTACTTC	CASSQPQETQYF
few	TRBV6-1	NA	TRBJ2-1	TGTGCCAGCAGTGAGGTCTCCATGTCGGGGCAGTTCTTC	CASSEVSMSGQFF
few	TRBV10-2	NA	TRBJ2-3	TGCGCCAGCAGTGATAGGGCAGGGGCAGATACGCAGTATTTT	CASSDRAGADTQYF
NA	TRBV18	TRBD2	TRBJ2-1	TGTGCCAGCTCATCGACAACTAGCGGGGGGGCCAATGAGCAGTTCTTC	CASSSTTSGGANEQFF
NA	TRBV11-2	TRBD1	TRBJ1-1	TGTGCCAGCAAAAGGGGGCCGATTACTGAAGCTTTCTTT	CASKRGPITEAFF
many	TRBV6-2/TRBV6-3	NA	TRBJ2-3	TGTGCCAGCAGTTCTACTATTCCCGCGACCCGAGATACGCAGTATTTT	CASSSTIPATRDTQYF
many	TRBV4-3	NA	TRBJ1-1	TGCGCCAGCAGTCAGACAAATATGAACACTGAAGCTTTCTTT	CASSQTNMNTEAFF
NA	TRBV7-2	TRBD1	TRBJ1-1	TGTGCCAGCAGCTTAGGGGTACAGGGGGCGAGGACTGAAGCTTTCTTT	CASSLGVQGARTEAFF
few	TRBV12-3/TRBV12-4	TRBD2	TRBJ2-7	TGTGCCAGCAGTTTATCTTGGGGGGGGACGGGGACCTACGAGCAGTACTTC	CASSLSWGGTGTYEQYF
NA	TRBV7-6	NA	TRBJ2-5	TGTGCCAGCAGCTTAGCGCAGGGGGGCTACAAGACCCAGTACTTC	CASSLAQGGYKTQYF
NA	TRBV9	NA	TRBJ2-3	TGTGCCAGCAGCGCACAACTTACGGATACGCAGTATTTT	CASSAQLTDTQYF
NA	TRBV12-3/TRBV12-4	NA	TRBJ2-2	TGTGCCAGCAGTCTTAGCCCGACGGGCGGGGAGCTGTTTTTT	CASSLSPTGGELFF
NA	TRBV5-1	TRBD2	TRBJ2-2	TGCGCCAGCAGCCCCCAGGGACTAACCGGGGAGCTGTTTTTT	CASSPQGLTGELFF
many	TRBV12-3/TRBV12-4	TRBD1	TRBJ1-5	TGTGCCAGCAGCTTGGGACAGAATAGCAATCAGCCCCAGCATTTT	CASSLGQNSNQPQHF
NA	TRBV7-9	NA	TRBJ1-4	TGTGCCAGCAGCTCCGGCGCCTCAACTAATGAAAAACTGTTTTTT	CASSSGASTNEKLFF
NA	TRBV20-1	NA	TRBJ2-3	TGCAGTGTCCCAAGGCCGGGGTTTGCGCAGTATTTT	CSVPRPGFAQYF
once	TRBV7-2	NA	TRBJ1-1	TGTGCCAGCAGCCTAATGGGGTCTAGGGGAGCAGCTTTCTTT	CASSLMGSRGAAFF
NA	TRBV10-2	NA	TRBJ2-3	TGCGCCAGCAGGGAACCAGGGCGCACAGATACGCAGTATTTT	CASREPGRTDTQYF
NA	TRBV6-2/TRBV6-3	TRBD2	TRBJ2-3	TGTGCCAGCAGTACCCGAGGACTAGCGGAGATACGCACAGATACGCAGTATTTT	CASSTRGLAEIRTDTQYF
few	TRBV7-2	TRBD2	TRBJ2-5	TGTGCCAGCAGCCCCCGACTAGCCCAAGAGACCCAGTACTTC	CASSPRLAQETQYF
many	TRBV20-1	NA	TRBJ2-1	TGCAGTGCCAAAGGACAGTCTTTTGGTGAGCAGTTCTTC	CSAKGQSFGEQFF
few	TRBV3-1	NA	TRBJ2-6	TGTGCCAGCACCACCAGCCGGGCCTCTGGGGCCAACGTCCTGACTTTC	CASTTSRASGANVLTF
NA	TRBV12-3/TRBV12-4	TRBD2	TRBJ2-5	TGTGCCAGCAGTGAGGGACTAGTTCTGACGGGCGGGGAGACCCAGTACTTC	CASSEGLVLTGGETQYF
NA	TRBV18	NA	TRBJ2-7	TGTGCCAGCTCACCTACCTCAGGGGCTTTTGGGGAGCAGTACTTC	CASSPTSGAFGEQYF
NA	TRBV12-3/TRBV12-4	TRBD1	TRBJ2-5	TGTGCCAGCAGTTTAGAGGTGCTAGGGACAGGGATAGAGACCCAGTACTTC	CASSLEVLGTGIETQYF
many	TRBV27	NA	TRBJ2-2	TGTGCCAGCAGTTTATTACGCACCGGGGAGCTGTTTTTT	CASSLLRTGELFF
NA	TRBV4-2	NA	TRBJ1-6	TGTGCCAGCAGCCCAAGTGCGGCGGATTATAATTCACCCCTCCACTTT	CASSPSAADYNSPLHF
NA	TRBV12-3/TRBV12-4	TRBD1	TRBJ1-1	TGTGCCAGCAGCCCAGGGGGGGAGAAAGCTTTCTTT	CASSPGGEKAFF
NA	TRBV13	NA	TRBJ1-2	TGTGCCAGCAGCTTAGGGTCACATATGAGTACCGGCTACACCTTC	CASSLGSHMSTGYTF